What follows are 16 T cell receptor beta chains derived from one specimen sequenced in a study of blood T cell repertoires in COVID-19. Clones were sequenced by immunoSEQ multiplex PCR, and TCRdb holds only the in-frame ones, with some missing. Seen here are some 430,000 clones, less than 95% observed once, and the top ten hold 0.6%. The sequenced sample consisted of PBMCs or T cells enriched from blood (not recorded which). These receptors were collected from a man younger than 30 who had recovered from COVID-19.

The chain's CDR3 is CASSPGTSGNEQFF. CDR3 nucleotides: TGTGCCAGCAGCCCCGGGACTAGCGGCAATGAGCAGTTCTTC. The V and J genes are TRBV28 and TRBJ2-1, with 11 positions matching TRBD2. The CDR3 runs to 14 residues. J lost 6 bases, V lost 6 bases, and 4 bases had no gene match. Per germline, CDR1 MDHEN and CDR2 SYDVKM.

This clone has only one observation. V gene TRBV12-3 or TRBV12-4 combines with J gene TRBJ2-2; TRBD2 might be the D (5 bases). This CDR3 has 13 residues. The V and J ends lost 5 bases and 8 bases respectively, with 12 bases between them. CDR3 sequence (DNA): TGTGCCAGCAGTAGCCGGGGTGGGGGGGAGCTGTTTTTT. It yields the protein CASSSRGGGELFF.

The chain couples TRBV28 to TRBJ2-1; no definite D call. Trimming took off 1 base at V and 6 bases at J, with 7 bases between the two ends. This CDR3 is built from 13 residues. In germline, CDR1 is MDHEN, CDR2 SYDVKM. This CDR3 is CASSLSVSNEQFF. The DNA for the CDR3 is TGTGCCAGCAGTTTATCGGTTAGCAATGAGCAGTTCTTC.

Comments on this clone: The identical CDR3 is also encoded by other nucleotide sequences in the sample. The chain is built from TRBV6-5 and TRBJ1-5; D remains ambiguous. V was pared by 6 bases and J by 3 bases, with 9 bases between. CDR3 length: 13 amino acids. Germline lookup yields CDR1 MNHEY and CDR2 SVGAGI. In DNA form, the CDR3 reads TGTGCCAGCAGGCAGGTTAACAATCAGCCCCAGCATTTT. Residues: CASRQVNNQPQHF.

The genes are TRBV9 and TRBJ2-1; 12 nucleotides agree with TRBD2. This CDR3 is built from 15 residues. The junction had 10 bases not matched to a gene; V was cut back by 8 bases and J by 7 bases. Germline V CDR1 and CDR2: SGDLS, YYNGEE. The DNA for the CDR3 is TGTGCCAGTCACCGACTAGCGGGAGTGGGTAATGAGCAGTTCTTC. Translation: CASHRLAGVGNEQFF.

In this sample, this clone turned up a few times. This rearrangement joins TRBV7-3 to TRBJ1-2; D gene ambiguous. Germline V CDR1 and CDR2: SGHTA, FQGTGA. Trimming shortened V by 1 base and J by 3 bases, and 12 bases separated the two germline ends. The length of the CDR3 is 15 residues. CDR3 nucleotides: TGTGCCAGCAGCTTAAGGCCGGGTGAAGACTATGGCTACACCTTC. It yields the protein CASSLRPGEDYGYTF.

The rearrangement joins TRBV11-2 to TRBJ1-1; unclear D gene. In germline, CDR1 is SGHAT, CDR2 FQNNGV. This CDR3 comprises 12 residues. V was trimmed by 0 bases and J by 5 bases, leaving 4 bases between them. CDR3 sequence reads: CASSLDRTEAFF. The CDR3 DNA reads TGTGCCAGCAGCTTAGACAGAACTGAAGCTTTCTTT.

The chain recombines TRBV28 with TRBJ2-4, with a weak D call TRBD1 (7 bases). Germline-derived CDR1 and CDR2 are MDHEN and SYDVKM. Between the trimmed V and J ends, which lost 0 bases and 9 bases, there was a span of 15 bases. The CDR3 spans 15 residues. The CDR3, as DNA: TGTGCCAGCAGTTTATGGGCGGGTCAGGGGGGCATTCAGTACTTC. The encoded protein is CASSLWAGQGGIQYF.

The chain combines TRBV7-9 with TRBJ2-7; 7 bases map to TRBD1. CDR1 is SEHNR and CDR2 is FQNEAQ in the germline V gene (reference sequence). The CDR3 loop spans 14 amino acids. V shed 4 bases, J shed 0 bases, and the junction held 3 bases outside the gene matches. This chain's CDR3 is CASSSGQISYEQYF. CDR3 bases: TGTGCCAGCAGCTCGGGACAGATCTCCTACGAGCAGTACTTC.

This sequence joins TRBV9 and TRBJ1-2, with TRBD1 matching 7 bases. Looked up from germline, CDR1 is SGDLS and CDR2 is YYNGEE. Trimming cost V 1 base and J 1 base; bases outside gene matches: 7. The CDR3 spans 16 residues. DNA for the CDR3: TGTGCCAGCAGCGTAAGCACAGGGGTTGTTAACTATGGCTACACCTTC. Protein product: CASSVSTGVVNYGYTF.

This chain links TRBV27 with TRBJ1-6; no clear D gene. V was clipped by 3 bases and J by 5 bases, with 8 bases between them. The CDR3 is 14 amino acids. CDR1 and CDR2 from the germline V gene are MNHEY and SMNVEV (reference sequence). CDR3 region: CASSFVQNNSPLHF. As DNA, the CDR3 is TGTGCCAGCAGTTTTGTTCAGAATAATTCACCCCTCCACTTT.

The V call is TRBV5-1, the J call TRBJ2-1, with 8 bases matching TRBD2. The CDR3 spans 17 residues. V dropped 3 bases and J dropped 8; count of bases not matched to a gene: 16. Germline CDR1 and CDR2: SGHRS and YFSETQ. The CDR3 bases are TGCGCCAGCAGCTCCAGTAACCTCCGGACTAGCTTCTATGAGCAGTTCTTC. Its translation: CASSSSNLRTSFYEQFF.

This rearrangement joins TRBV7-8 to TRBJ2-1, with a tentative D call TRBD2 (6 bases). CDR1 is SGHVS and CDR2 is FQNEAQ in the germline V gene. V was trimmed by 5 bases and J by 4 bases, leaving 27 bases between them. CDR3 length: 19 amino acids. In nucleotides, the CDR3 is TGTGCCAGCAGCGCCCGCTTTGGGGGGATTAGCGGAGAGTACAATGAGCAGTTCTTC. This sequence encodes CASSARFGGISGEYNEQFF.

The chain recombines TRBV6-4 with TRBJ1-2, with unresolved D. The CDR3 has 13 amino acids. The V gene's germline CDR1 is MRHNA and CDR2 SNTAGT. V was clipped by 2 bases and J by 6 bases, with 10 bases between them. The CDR3 is CASSDTAGDGYTF. CDR3 nucleotides: TGTGCCAGCAGTGACACCGCCGGGGATGGCTACACCTTC.

This rearrangement joins TRBV12-5 to TRBJ2-1, with 10 positions matching TRBD2. V lost 2 bases to trimming and J lost 2 bases; unmatched junction nucleotides: 9. CDR1 is LGHNT, CDR2 FRNRAP, per germline. CDR3 length equals 18 residues. The CDR3 reads CASGLSLASGSPYNEQFF. The CDR3, as DNA: TGTGCTAGTGGTTTGTCCCTAGCTAGCGGGAGCCCCTACAATGAGCAGTTCTTC.

This chain connects TRBV10-3 to TRBJ1-3; 7 nucleotides agree with TRBD1. The V gene end was trimmed by 4 bases and the J gene end by 0 bases; junction bases not matched to a gene: 3. CDR1 and CDR2 from the germline V gene are ENHRY and SYGVKD. The CDR3 sequence is 15 residues long. The CDR3 loop reads CAISGTGGSGNTIYF. CDR3 DNA: TGTGCCATCAGTGGGACAGGCGGCTCTGGAAACACCATATATTTT.